This T cell receptor beta chain is from a study of blood T cell repertoires in COVID-19. There are 16 residues in the CDR3. Trimming took 2 bases from V and 5 from J; bases not matched to a gene: 9. Per germline, CDR1 LGHDT and CDR2 YNNKEL (reference sequence). Authors' data handling: Estimated nucleated cell counts came from reference gene primer amplification. Assay used: immunoSEQ multiplex PCR; TCRdb lists only in-frame clones, some missing. The V and J calls and the clone size are those of that table, but D and trimming were determined from the DNA. The repertoire has roughly 290,000 clones, approximately 80% of them found once; the top ten carry less than 4.5%.

The source is a woman in her 50s with active or convalescent COVID-19. The specimen sequenced was peripheral blood. This chain links TRBV3-1 (or the pseudogene TRBV3-2) with TRBJ2-5, with 9 bases lining up with TRBD2. As DNA, the CDR3 is TGTGCCAGCAGCCAAATAGCGGGAGCCCCTCAGGAGACCCAGTACTTC. Residues: CASSQIAGAPQETQYF.